The 11 T cell receptor beta chains reported below all come from one sample, sequenced in a study of shared clonotypes between healthy human individuals. TCRdb's table, derived via immunoSEQ multiplex PCR, lists solely in-frame clones and lacks some. The profile covers around 1.9 million clones, with more than 85% appearing a single time and 1.5% to 2% taken by the ten largest. CD8 cells classed as naive were CD45RO-negative and positively selected for CCR7, excluding terminally differentiated effector memory CD45RA+ cells. Material for sequencing was naive CD8+ T cells from PBMCs. The receptors were sampled from a man aged 18 to 30 in good health. Some clones in this sample may be carry-over from other donors' samples.

The V gene is TRBV6-5, the J gene TRBJ1-1, with 7 nucleotides matching TRBD1. Trimming at V came to 0 bases and at J to 7 bases, leaving 11 bases not matched to a gene. This CDR3 is 16 amino acids long. Per the germline V gene, CDR1 is MNHEY and CDR2 is SVGAGI. This CDR3 is CASSYSFRDSYNEAFF. Written as DNA, the CDR3 is TGTGCCAGCAGTTACTCGTTTAGGGACAGCTATAATGAAGCTTTCTTT.

The V gene is TRBV27, the J gene TRBJ1-2; 9 bases match TRBD1. The V gene's germline CDR1 is MNHEY and CDR2 SMNVEV (reference sequence). CDR3 length: 14 amino acids. With 3 bases clipped from V and 4 bases from J, the junction kept 3 bases outside the gene matches. CDR3 nucleotide sequence: TGTGCCAGCAGTTTGTTGGGACAGGGCTATGGCTACACCTTC. Translated: CASSLLGQGYGYTF.

This clone occurred once. This rearrangement joins TRBV9 to TRBJ1-2; the D is unclear. From germline, CDR1 is SGDLS and CDR2 YYNGEE. V shed 8 bases and J shed 4 bases, with 12 bases lying between them. This CDR3 spans 12 amino acids. This CDR3 is CASTGSGYGYTF. CDR3 nucleotides: TGTGCCAGTACGGGGTCAGGCTATGGCTACACCTTC.

The chain recombines TRBV9 with TRBJ2-3; D is ambiguous. The germline CDR1 and CDR2 sequences are SGDLS and YYNGEE. The CDR3 runs 15 residues. Deletions cut 0 bases from V and 0 bases from J, with 8 bases between. The CDR3 region is CASSVDLLSTDTQYF. DNA for the CDR3: TGTGCCAGCAGCGTAGATTTACTGAGCACAGATACGCAGTATTTT.

V usage is TRBV5-6 and J usage is TRBJ2-7; 8 bases are shared with TRBD2. CDR1 and CDR2 (germline): SGHDT, YYEEEE. Trimming took 4 bases from V and 3 from J; bases not matched to a gene: 9. The CDR3 spans 15 residues. The CDR3 region is CASSGDAGGRYEQYF. For the CDR3, the DNA is TGTGCCAGCAGCGGGGACGCGGGAGGCCGCTACGAGCAGTACTTC.

The J gene is TRBJ2-7, the V gene TRBV9; D remains ambiguous. This CDR3 comprises 13 residues. Per the germline V gene, CDR1 is SGDLS and CDR2 is YYNGEE. V gave up 0 bases and J gave up 6 bases, with 10 bases separating them. CDR3 DNA sequence: TGTGCCAGCAGCGTAGCCTGGACCACCGAGCAGTACTTC. Translated: CASSVAWTTEQYF. Full variable domain (rest looked up from reference TRBV9 and TRBJ2-7): DSGVTQTPKHLITATGQRVTLRCSPRSGDLSVYWYQQSLDQGLQFLIQYYNGEERAKGNILERFSAQQFPDLHSELNLSSLELGDSALYFCASSVAWTTEQYFGPGTRLTVT.

V gene TRBV7-3 combines with J gene TRBJ2-2; D unclear. CDR1 and CDR2 from the germline V gene are SGHTA and FQGTGA. V shed 1 base and J shed 6 bases, with 9 bases lying between them. This CDR3 is 14 amino acids long. The CDR3 spells CASSLNPGPGELFF. CDR3 sequence (DNA): TGTGCCAGCAGCTTAAATCCAGGCCCCGGGGAGCTGTTTTTT.

This clone has just one count. The chain joins TRBV7-9 to TRBJ1-2, with 8 nucleotides matching TRBD1. Germline CDR1 SEHNR, CDR2 FQNEAQ (reference sequence). The length of the CDR3 is 15 residues. V lost 5 bases and J lost 0; bases outside the gene matches: 5. The chain's CDR3 is CASSLTTGANYGYTF. The CDR3 DNA reads TGTGCCAGCAGCCTCACGACAGGGGCTAACTATGGCTACACCTTC.

CDR3 residues: CASSQAGLPPYEQYF. In DNA form, the CDR3 reads TGCGCCAGCAGCCAGGCCGGACTGCCCCCCTACGAGCAGTACTTC. The V gene is TRBV4-1, the J gene TRBJ2-7; possibly TRBD2 for D (5 bases). Germline V gives CDR1 MGHRA, CDR2 YSYEKL. Trimming cost V 3 bases and J 2 bases, with 14 bases left between them. The CDR3 loop spans 15 amino acids.

This chain uses TRBV6-5 with TRBJ2-7; no definite D call. The CDR3 runs to 15 residues. The V gene lost 0 bases and the J gene lost 2 bases, with 11 bases spanning the gap. The germline gives CDR1 MNHEY, CDR2 SVGAGI. The CDR3 loop reads CASSYSRTGPYEQYF. CDR3 coding DNA: TGTGCCAGCAGTTACTCGCGGACCGGGCCCTACGAGCAGTACTTC.

The chain joins TRBV27 to TRBJ2-2, with a possible D match to TRBD2 (6 bases). CDR1 is MNHEY, CDR2 SMNVEV, per germline (reference sequence). The ends were cut back, 6 bases at V and 8 bases at J, with 7 bases in the middle. The CDR3 sequence is 11 residues long. The CDR3 DNA reads TGTGCCAGCAGAGGAGGGGGGGAGCTGTTTTTT. Translation gives CASRGGGELFF.